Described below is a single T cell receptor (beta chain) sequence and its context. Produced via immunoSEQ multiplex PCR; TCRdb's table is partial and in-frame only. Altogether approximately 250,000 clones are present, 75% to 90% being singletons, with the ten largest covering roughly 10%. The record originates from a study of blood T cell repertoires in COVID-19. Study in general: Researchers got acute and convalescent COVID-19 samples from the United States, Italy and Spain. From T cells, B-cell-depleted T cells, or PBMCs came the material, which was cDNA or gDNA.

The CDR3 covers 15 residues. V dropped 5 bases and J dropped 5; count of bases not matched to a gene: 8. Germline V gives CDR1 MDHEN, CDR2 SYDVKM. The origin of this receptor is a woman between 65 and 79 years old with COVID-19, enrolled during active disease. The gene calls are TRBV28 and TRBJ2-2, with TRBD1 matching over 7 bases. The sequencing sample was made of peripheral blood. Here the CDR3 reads CASSRTGWDTGELFF. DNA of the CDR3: TGTGCCAGCAGTCGGACAGGCTGGGATACCGGGGAGCTGTTTTTT.